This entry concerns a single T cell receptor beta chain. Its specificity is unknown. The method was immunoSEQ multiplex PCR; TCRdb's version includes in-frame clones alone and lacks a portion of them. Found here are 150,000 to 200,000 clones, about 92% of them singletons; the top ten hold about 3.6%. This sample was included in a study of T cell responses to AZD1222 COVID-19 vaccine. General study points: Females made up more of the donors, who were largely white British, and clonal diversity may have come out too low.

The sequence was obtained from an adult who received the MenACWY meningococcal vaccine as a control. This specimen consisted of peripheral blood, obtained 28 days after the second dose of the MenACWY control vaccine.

Here the CDR3 reads CASSLARESNTGELFF. DNA for the CDR3: TGTGCCAGCAGCTTGGCCAGGGAATCGAACACCGGGGAGCTGTTTTTT. The genes are TRBV5-4 and TRBJ2-2, with D possibly matching TRBD1 (5 bases). The CDR3 runs 16 residues. CDR1 SGHNT and CDR2 YYREEE come from the germline V gene (reference sequence). V was shortened by 0 bases and J by 0 bases, with 9 bases between the two germline ends.